This TCR beta chain was recovered during a study of T-cell reconstitution after alpha-beta-depleted transplantation in children. The CDR3 runs 14 residues. The germline V gene encodes CDR1 MNHNS and CDR2 SASEGT. Trimming at V came to 7 bases and at J to 10 bases, leaving 10 bases not matched to a gene. Study-wide findings and caveats: Expanded clones from the graft, numbering several hundred, reportedly supplied alpha-beta T cells about two months after transplant. After one year, T-cell counts and TCRbeta diversity mostly came from new T cells.

Library preparation (for TCRbeta) was performed with unique molecular identifiers. A single record per CDR3 protein comes from TCRdb applying MiXCR to the PCR reads. The sample lists roughly 400,000 distinct CDR3 sequences, approximately 41% occurring once. For this clonotype: No antigen is known for it.

Sequencing was performed on PBMCs, taken before TCRalphabeta/CD19-depleted stem cell transplant. The receptor was derived from a girl under 10 years old with aplastic anemia, due to receive a stem cell transplant. The chain has TRBV6-1 and TRBJ2-1, with 10 positions matching TRBD1. The CDR3, as DNA: TGTGCCAGCACCCTTAGGACAGGGGGTGGCGAGCAGTTCTTC. It encodes CASTLRTGGGEQFF.